The 29 T cell receptor beta chains below were found in one sample sequenced in a study of cytomegalovirus exposure and HLA in healthy donors. Primers for the PCR totalled 60 Vbeta and 13 Jbeta. Only in-frame clones appear in the TCRdb table, and some are missing; sequencing was by immunoSEQ multiplex PCR. Of nearly 110,000 clones in the sample, approximately 84% were seen once. Sequencing was carried out using PBMCs. These receptors all come from a man aged 30 to 45 in good health and CMV-seronegative.

The J gene is TRBJ1-6, the V gene TRBV6-1, with 9 bases identical to TRBD1. J lost 8 bases, V lost 6 bases, and 5 bases had no gene match. Looked up from germline, CDR1 is MNHNS and CDR2 is SASEGT. The CDR3 length is 14 residues. The CDR3 nucleotides read TGTGCCAGCAGAGAGGGACAGGGCGATTCACCCCTCCACTTT. Its translation is CASREGQGDSPLHF.

This chain links TRBV7-8 with TRBJ2-5; unclear D gene. Germline V CDR1 and CDR2: SGHVS, FQNEAQ. The CDR3 is 15 amino acids. Between the trimmed V and J ends, which lost 5 bases and 5 bases, there was a span of 18 bases. In DNA, the CDR3 is TGTGCCAGCAGCCAAGGCTGGGCAGGTATTGAGACCCAGTACTTC. It is translated as CASSQGWAGIETQYF.

This clone appeared once. The J gene is TRBJ1-1, the V gene TRBV7-9, with D possibly matching TRBD1 (5 bases). Germline CDR1 reads SEHNR; CDR2 reads FQNEAQ (reference sequence). The V gene lost 2 bases and the J gene lost 5 bases, with 9 bases spanning the gap. CDR3 size: 13 residues. CDR3 sequence reads: CASSLQGPTEAFF. Here the CDR3 DNA reads TGTGCCAGCAGCTTACAGGGTCCGACTGAAGCTTTCTTT.

The chain uses TRBV19 and TRBJ1-6; tentative D call: TRBD1 (5 bases). This CDR3 spans 12 amino acids. Germline V gene lookup returns CDR1 LNHDA and CDR2 SQIVND (reference sequence). V lost 0 bases, J lost 12 bases, and 6 bases lay in between. The CDR3 DNA reads as TGTGCCAGTAGTATAGAGGGGGGACCCCTCCACTTT. Protein product: CASSIEGGPLHF.

This clone was counted a few times. This rearrangement joins TRBV6-5 to TRBJ1-2, with 8 bases identical to TRBD1. The CDR3 has 12 amino acids. V trimming: 8 bases; J trimming: 5 bases; junction bases outside the gene matches: 4. Germline V gene sequence: CDR1 MNHEY, CDR2 SVGAGI. The CDR3 region is CASQDRGYGYTF. CDR3 DNA sequence: TGTGCCAGCCAAGACAGGGGTTATGGCTACACCTTC.

The chain is built from TRBV13 and TRBJ1-1; 8 bases line up with TRBD1. The germline CDR1 and CDR2 sequences are PRHDT and FYEKMQ (reference sequence). The CDR3 extends over 15 amino acids. The V and J ends lost 4 bases and 1 base, in that order; junction bases with no gene match: 5. The CDR3 loop reads CASSSETGENTEAFF. The CDR3 DNA is TGTGCCAGCAGCTCAGAGACAGGGGAGAACACTGAAGCTTTCTTT.

This chain joins TRBV7-3 and TRBJ2-2, with D possibly being TRBD1 (5 bases). The CDR3 is 15 residues long. The V gene's germline CDR1 is SGHTA and CDR2 FQGTGA. The V and J ends lost 4 bases and 2 bases respectively, with 11 bases between them. CDR3 DNA: TGTGCCAGCAGCTCCGGAGACAGAAACACCGGGGAGCTGTTTTTT. Translated, it gives CASSSGDRNTGELFF.

This clone was seen only a few times. The V gene is TRBV10-2, the J gene TRBJ2-2; 7 positions match TRBD1. J was trimmed by 1 base and V by 4 bases; bases with no gene match: 9. In germline, CDR1 is WSHSY, CDR2 SAAADI. The CDR3 contains 17 residues. The CDR3 DNA reads TGCGCCAGCAGTGGACCCGCACAGGGGCTGAACACCGGGGAGCTGTTTTTT. It specifies CASSGPAQGLNTGELFF.

The V call is TRBV4-1, the J call TRBJ2-3; no clear D. The length of the CDR3 is 17 residues. With 0 bases removed from V and 2 bases from J, the gap between germline ends came to 15 bases. The germline V gene encodes CDR1 MGHRA and CDR2 YSYEKL. In DNA form, the CDR3 reads TGCGCCAGCAGCCAAGATTTCCCTAGTGGGTACACAGATACGCAGTATTTT. Its protein is CASSQDFPSGYTDTQYF.

The V call is TRBV7-8, the J call TRBJ2-7, with 11 nucleotides matching TRBD2. The V segment lost 4 bases and the J segment 3 bases; nucleotides outside the gene matches: 8. The length of the CDR3 is 16 residues. The germline V gene encodes CDR1 SGHVS and CDR2 FQNEAQ. In DNA, the CDR3 is TGTGCCAGCAGCTACCCCAGTAGCGGGGGGGGCTACGAGCAGTACTTC. It specifies CASSYPSSGGGYEQYF.

V usage is TRBV30 and J usage is TRBJ1-1; TRBD1 is a possible D gene (5 bases). The V and J ends lost 4 bases and 1 base respectively, with 13 bases between them. Germline V gives CDR1 GTSNPN, CDR2 SVGIG (reference sequence). This CDR3 region has 14 residues. CDR3 region: CAWTGRRGNTEAFF. The CDR3 DNA reads as TGTGCCTGGACAGGTCGGAGGGGGAACACTGAAGCTTTCTTT. Complete variable domain (other parts from reference TRBV30 and TRBJ1-1): SQTIHQWPATLVQPVGSPLSLECTVEGTSNPNLYWYRQAAGRGLQLLFYSVGIGQISSEVPQNLSASRPQDRQFILSSKKLLLSDSGFYLCAWTGRRGNTEAFFGQGTRLTVV.

The table lists this clone with a few counts. J is TRBJ2-2 and V is TRBV27; the match to TRBD2 covers 10 bases. The CDR3 runs 18 residues. Looked up from germline, CDR1 is MNHEY and CDR2 is SMNVEV (reference sequence). The V and J ends lost 0 bases and 5 bases, in that order; junction bases with no gene match: 9. The CDR3 sequence: CASSLSPGLAESTGELFF. The CDR3 nucleotides are TGTGCCAGCAGTTTATCCCCCGGACTAGCGGAGAGTACCGGGGAGCTGTTTTTT.

J is TRBJ2-5 and V is TRBV6-5; TRBD2 matches at 9 bases. The CDR3 has 14 residues. Germline CDR1 is MNHEY and CDR2 is SVGAGI. J gave up 9 bases and V 5 bases, and 10 bases lay outside the gene matches. CDR3 residues: CASSPGLARGAQYF. The CDR3 nucleotides are TGTGCCAGCAGTCCGGGACTAGCCCGGGGGGCCCAGTACTTC.

This clone was counted between two and nine times. The V and J genes are TRBV5-1 and TRBJ1-5; the match to TRBD1 covers 7 bases. Germline CDR1 SGHRS, CDR2 YFSETQ. Trimming took 4 bases from V and 0 from J; bases not matched to a gene: 10. The CDR3 loop spans 17 amino acids. Here the CDR3 DNA reads TGCGCCAGCAGCCCCCGGGACAGAAATTATAGCAATCAGCCCCAGCATTTT. This sequence encodes CASSPRDRNYSNQPQHF.

This clone was found once. The chain joins TRBV9 to TRBJ2-4; possible D gene TRBD2, 7 bases. The CDR3 sequence is 17 residues long. Germline CDR1 reads SGDLS; CDR2 reads YYNGEE. Trimming pared 0 bases from V and 3 bases from J, leaving 16 bases between. CDR3 residues: CASSVGEGGGGKNIQYF. In DNA, the CDR3 is TGTGCCAGCAGCGTAGGGGAGGGGGGAGGTGGCAAAAACATTCAGTACTTC.

The chain couples TRBV13 to TRBJ2-7, with 10 bases matching TRBD1. After removal of 6 bases from V and 6 bases from J, the junction contained 11 bases not matched to a gene. The CDR3 spans 15 residues. CDR1 and CDR2 from the germline V gene are PRHDT and FYEKMQ (reference sequence). The CDR3 nucleotides read TGTGCCAGCAGGTTCGGGACAGGGGATTTTGGCGAGCAGTACTTC. As protein: CASRFGTGDFGEQYF.

This chain joins TRBV19 and TRBJ1-1; tentative D call: TRBD1 (6 bases). The CDR3 loop spans 14 amino acids. V gave up 0 bases and J gave up 8 bases, with 13 bases separating them. Germline CDR1 and CDR2: LNHDA and SQIVND (reference sequence). DNA of the CDR3: TGTGCCAGTAGTATAGATCCGGGACAACTGGAAGCTTTCTTT. It translates to CASSIDPGQLEAFF.

This sequence joins TRBV6-1 and TRBJ2-3; 8 bases agree with TRBD2. The J segment lost 2 bases and the V segment lost 5 bases, leaving 6 bases of the junction unmatched. Looked up from germline, CDR1 is MNHNS and CDR2 is SASEGT. The CDR3 sequence is 15 residues long. The CDR3 DNA reads TGTGCCAGCAGTCAATTAGCGGGGAACACAGATACGCAGTATTTT. This gives the protein CASSQLAGNTDTQYF.

The J gene is TRBJ2-5, the V gene TRBV9; possible D gene TRBD1, 5 bases. The DNA matches TRBJ2-7 better at its end, which makes the J call doubtful. Germline CDR1 is SGDLS and CDR2 is YYNGEE. This CDR3 has 16 amino acids. CDR3 loop: CASSANTATGIYEQYF. The DNA for the CDR3 is TGTGCCAGCAGCGCCAATACGGCCACAGGCATCTACGAGCAGTACTTC.

The table lists this clone with a few counts. This chain connects TRBV6-5 to TRBJ1-3; possible D gene TRBD1, 5 bases. V was clipped by 6 bases and J by 2 bases, with 14 bases between them. Germline V gives CDR1 MNHEY, CDR2 SVGAGI. The CDR3 sequence is 15 residues long. The CDR3 reads CASRPPGGAGNTIYF. Written as DNA, the CDR3 is TGTGCCAGCAGGCCCCCCGGGGGGGCTGGAAACACCATATATTTT.

The chain carries TRBV6-1 and TRBJ2-3; maybe TRBD2 (7 bases). CDR1 is MNHNS, CDR2 SASEGT, per germline. V was pared by 9 bases and J by 0 bases, with 13 bases between. This CDR3 is built from 14 residues. As DNA, the CDR3 is TGTGCCAGTATTAAGGGGGGGAGCACAGATACGCAGTATTTT. As protein: CASIKGGSTDTQYF.

The gene calls are TRBV2 and TRBJ2-7; 8 nucleotides align to TRBD1. The V segment lost 2 bases and the J segment 6 bases; nucleotides outside the gene matches: 9. Germline-derived CDR1 and CDR2 are SNHLY and FYNNEI. This CDR3 region has 15 residues. CDR3 bases: TGTGCCAGCAGTGAATCGGCAGGGGGCTTCGTCGAGCAGTACTTC. This encodes CASSESAGGFVEQYF.

The gene calls are TRBV27 and TRBJ2-7; weak D call: TRBD1 (6 bases). The CDR3 has 14 amino acids. Germline CDR1 is MNHEY and CDR2 is SMNVEV (reference sequence). V was cut by 3 bases and J by 2 bases, with 11 bases left in between. The CDR3: CASSFIGDTYEQYF. The CDR3 coding sequence is TGTGCCAGCAGTTTTATCGGGGACACCTACGAGCAGTACTTC.

Turning to this clone: At the DNA level, this CDR3 is encoded by other sequences in the same sample as well. The rearrangement joins TRBV6-5 to TRBJ2-7; 8 positions match TRBD1. This CDR3 is 15 amino acids long. The germline V gene encodes CDR1 MNHEY and CDR2 SVGAGI. The ends lost 5 bases at V and 0 bases at J; junction bases unmatched: 6. The CDR3 loop reads CASSPPGQASYEQYF. For the CDR3, the DNA is TGTGCCAGCAGTCCCCCGGGACAGGCCTCCTACGAGCAGTACTTC.

The V gene is TRBV15, the J gene TRBJ2-7; 9 nucleotides align to TRBD1. Germline lookup yields CDR1 LNHNV and CDR2 YYDKDF (reference sequence). The V and J ends lost 3 bases and 5 bases, in that order; junction bases with no gene match: 5. The CDR3 is 14 residues long. The CDR3 is CATSRDRGFDEQYF. CDR3 sequence (DNA): TGTGCCACCAGCAGGGACAGGGGATTCGACGAGCAGTACTTC.

The J gene is TRBJ2-3, the V gene TRBV25-1, with 7 bases fitting TRBD1. After removal of 3 bases from V and 0 bases from J, the junction contained 6 bases not matched to a gene. Germline V gene sequence: CDR1 MGHDK, CDR2 SYGVNS. The CDR3 has 16 residues. DNA of the CDR3: TGTGCCAGCAGTGATTGGACAGGAGGAAGCACAGATACGCAGTATTTT. Its translation is CASSDWTGGSTDTQYF.

The CDR3 DNA follows: TGCGCCAGCACTACGGGCTCTGGAAACACCATATATTTT. Translated: CASTTGSGNTIYF. The chain combines TRBV10-2 with TRBJ1-3; D is unresolved. Trimming took 7 bases from V and 0 from J, leaving 7 bases between them. Germline V gene sequence: CDR1 WSHSY, CDR2 SAAADI. The CDR3 covers 13 residues.

The chain uses TRBV6-1 and TRBJ1-4; 7 positions match TRBD1. Germline V gives CDR1 MNHNS, CDR2 SASEGT. The CDR3 loop spans 15 amino acids. Germline trimming cut 4 bases from V and 6 bases from J; bases unmatched to any gene: 8. The CDR3 spells CASSASTGKDEKLFF. CDR3 DNA sequence: TGTGCCAGCAGTGCTTCGACAGGGAAGGATGAAAAACTGTTTTTT.

The CDR3 sequence is CASSSARDRGNNNEQFF. In nucleotides, the CDR3 is TGTGCCAGCAGCTCGGCACGGGACAGGGGGAACAACAATGAGCAGTTCTTC. The chain couples TRBV13 to TRBJ2-1; TRBD1 agrees at 11 bases. The germline gives CDR1 PRHDT, CDR2 FYEKMQ (reference sequence). V dropped 4 bases and J dropped 5; count of bases not matched to a gene: 10. This CDR3 contains 17 residues.